This T cell receptor (beta chain) was recovered during a study of control samples from healthy donors and cancer patients. Here immunoSEQ multiplex PCR was the method, and the copy in TCRdb shows in-frame clones only, minus some. The sample lists some 170,000 clones, roughly 95% seen once, with under 1.2% in the top ten. This clonotype originated in a young woman in good health. The material sequenced was blood.

The DNA of the CDR3 is TGTGCCAGCAGCTCCCCCAGCGGGGGGGGCACAGATACGCAGTATTTT. It specifies CASSSPSGGGTDTQYF. The chain employs TRBV6-6 and TRBJ2-3; 10 nucleotides line up with TRBD2. After removal of 6 bases from V and 1 base from J, the junction contained 7 bases not matched to a gene. CDR1 is MNHNY, CDR2 SVGAGI, per germline (reference sequence). CDR3 length: 16 amino acids.